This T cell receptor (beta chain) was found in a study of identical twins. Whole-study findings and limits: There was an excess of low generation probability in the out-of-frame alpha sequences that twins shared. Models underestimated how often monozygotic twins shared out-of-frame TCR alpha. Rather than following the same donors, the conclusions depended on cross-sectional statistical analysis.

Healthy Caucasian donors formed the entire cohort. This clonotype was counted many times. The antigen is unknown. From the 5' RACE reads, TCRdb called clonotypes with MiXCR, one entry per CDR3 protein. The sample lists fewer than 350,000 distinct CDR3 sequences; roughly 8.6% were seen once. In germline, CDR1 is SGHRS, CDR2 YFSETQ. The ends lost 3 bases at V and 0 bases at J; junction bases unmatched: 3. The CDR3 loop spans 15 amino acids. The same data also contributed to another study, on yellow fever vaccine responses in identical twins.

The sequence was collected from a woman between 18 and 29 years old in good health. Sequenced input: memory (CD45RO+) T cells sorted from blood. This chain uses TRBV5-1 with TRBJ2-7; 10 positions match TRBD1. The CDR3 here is CASSWGTGASYEQYF. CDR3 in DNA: TGCGCCAGCAGCTGGGGGACAGGGGCCTCCTACGAGCAGTACTTC.